A single sample is the source of the 2 T cell receptor beta chains below, sequenced in a study of blood T cell repertoires in COVID-19 (dated by TCRdb to about 2020). Library prep was done by the immunoSEQ multiplex PCR assay. TCRdb carries this immuneACCESS record with in-frame sequences only. Its versions omit some clonotypes, under half of them owing to an unresolved V gene in the studies checked, with the rest unexplained. The sample table lists tens of thousands of clones, around 85% of them with a count of one. Jointly, the top ten make up approximately 4.6% of the sample. Specimen: peripheral blood. Receptor source: an elderly man with acute or convalescent COVID-19.

V is TRBV3-1 (or the pseudogene TRBV3-2) and J is TRBJ2-1, with D tentatively TRBD1 (5 bases). Germline V CDR1 and CDR2: LGHDT, YNNKEL (reference sequence). V lost 1 base to trimming and J lost 5 bases, with 12 bases between them. The length of the CDR3 is 15 residues. CDR3 coding DNA: TGTGCCAGCAGCCAAGGACAGAACCGAAACAATGAGCAGTTCTTC. It encodes CASSQGQNRNNEQFF.

This sequence joins TRBV7-2 and TRBJ2-5; D ambiguous. The CDR3 has 13 residues. V lost 3 bases and J 0 bases, leaving 5 bases between the germline ends. Germline V gene sequence: CDR1 SGHTA, CDR2 FQGNSA. The CDR3 reads CASSLQYQETQYF. The CDR3 DNA reads as TGTGCCAGCAGCTTGCAGTACCAAGAGACCCAGTACTTC. The entire variable domain, with the rest obtained from reference TRBV7-2 and TRBJ2-5, is as follows: GAGVSQSPSNKVTEKGKDVELRCDPISGHTALYWYRQSLGQGLEFLIYFQGNSAPDKSGLPSDRFSAERTGGSVSTLTIQRTQQEDSAVYLCASSLQYQETQYFGPGTRLLVL.